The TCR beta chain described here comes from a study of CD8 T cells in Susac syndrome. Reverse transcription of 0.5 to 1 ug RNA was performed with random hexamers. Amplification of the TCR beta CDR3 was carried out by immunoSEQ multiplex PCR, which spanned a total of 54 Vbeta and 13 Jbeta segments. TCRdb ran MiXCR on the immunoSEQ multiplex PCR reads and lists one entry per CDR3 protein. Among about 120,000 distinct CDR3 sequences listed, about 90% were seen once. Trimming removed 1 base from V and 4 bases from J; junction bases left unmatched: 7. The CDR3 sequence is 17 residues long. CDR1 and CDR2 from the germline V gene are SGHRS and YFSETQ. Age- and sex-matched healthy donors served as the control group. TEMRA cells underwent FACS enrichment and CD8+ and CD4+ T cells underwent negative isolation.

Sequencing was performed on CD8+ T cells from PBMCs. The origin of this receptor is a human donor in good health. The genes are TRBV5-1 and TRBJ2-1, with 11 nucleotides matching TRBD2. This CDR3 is CASSLRVAGGPYNEQFF. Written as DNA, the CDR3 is TGCGCCAGCAGCTTGCGCGTAGCGGGAGGGCCTTACAATGAGCAGTTCTTC. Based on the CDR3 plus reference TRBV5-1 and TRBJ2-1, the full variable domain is KAGVTQTPRYLIKTRGQQVTLSCSPISGHRSVSWYQQTPGQGLQFLFEYFSETQRNKGNFPGRFSGRQFSNSRSEMNVSTLELGDSALYLCASSLRVAGGPYNEQFFGPGTRLTVL.